This T cell receptor beta chain was captured by sequencing in a study of post-analysis software for immune sequencing data. The wider study: The study covered relapsing-remitting, secondary progressive and progressive-relapsing courses of multiple sclerosis. Broader study findings: A significant reduction in normalized Chao1 diversity was observed in multiple sclerosis patients versus controls. Under the F measure, samples that were prepared in one batch clustered strongly together. Controls showed lower frequencies than patients for four to six TRBV segments, and TRBV5-6, TRBV5-1 and TRBV20-1 were among these.

CDR1 is DFQATT and CDR2 is SNEGSKA in the germline V gene (reference sequence). The CDR3 is made up of 12 amino acids. TCR beta cDNA libraries had unique molecular identifiers. Around 450,000 cDNA molecules were recovered from an input of about 0.85 to 11 million T cells. In TCRdb, the PCR reads were re-called with MiXCR into one record per CDR3 protein. There are around 500,000 distinct CDR3 sequences in the sample; roughly 34% occur only once, and roughly 6% lies in the top ten. Concerning this clonotype: Its antigen is undetermined.

The V gene is TRBV20-1, the J gene TRBJ1-1; tentative D call: TRBD1 (5 bases). The sequenced material came from blood. The source of this sequence is a girl aged 2 to 17 with multiple sclerosis. The CDR3 coding sequence is TGCAGAGCTCTCCAGGGAGGAACTGAAGCTTTCTTT. Amino acids: CRALQGGTEAFF.